The 24 T cell receptor beta chains below all came from one sample that was sequenced in a study of cytotoxic CD8 clonotypes in ibrutinib-treated CLL. Assay used: immunoSEQ multiplex PCR; TCRdb lists only in-frame clones, some missing. The sample lists about 140,000 clones; about 72% were seen once. The sample in question was PBMCs, obtained after 12 months of ibrutinib treatment. The receptors shown here come from a human donor with chronic lymphocytic leukemia.

The V gene is TRBV6-6, the J gene TRBJ1-5; unclear D gene. This CDR3 has 14 residues. The V and J ends lost 2 bases and 6 bases respectively, with 11 bases between them. Germline values: CDR1 MNHNY, CDR2 SVGAGI (reference sequence). The CDR3 DNA reads as TGTGCCAGCAGTTACAGGGAAGCTAGTCAGCCCCAGCATTTT. It encodes CASSYREASQPQHF.

V and J are TRBV5-8 and TRBJ2-3; TRBD2 is a possible D gene (6 bases). This CDR3 is 14 amino acids long. The germline CDR1 and CDR2 sequences are SGHTS and YDEGEE. V was pared by 2 bases and J by 2 bases, with 9 bases between. CDR3 DNA: TGTGCCAGCAGCTTTGGAGGGTTCACAGATACGCAGTATTTT. This encodes CASSFGGFTDTQYF.

V and J are TRBV6-1 and TRBJ2-3; D is ambiguous. The V gene's germline CDR1 is MNHNS and CDR2 SASEGT. V dropped 6 bases and J dropped 11 bases, with 9 bases sitting between them. The CDR3 is 10 amino acids. The CDR3 DNA reads TGTGCCAGCAGAGATAAACGGCAGTATTTT. It yields the protein CASRDKRQYF.

The chain has TRBV14 and TRBJ1-1; no definite D call. Germline CDR1 reads SGHDN; CDR2 reads FVKESK. This CDR3 is built from 11 residues. V shed 5 bases and J shed 5 bases, with 6 bases lying between them. Written as DNA, the CDR3 is TGTGCCAGCAGCGCCCTGACTGAAGCTTTCTTT. Translating it yields CASSALTEAFF.

This clone has a single count. Other DNA variants within this sample encode the same CDR3. V gene TRBV9 combines with J gene TRBJ2-6; D not resolved. The germline CDR1 and CDR2 sequences are SGDLS and YYNGEE. Deletions cut 6 bases from V and 0 bases from J, with 7 bases between. CDR3 length: 14 residues. CDR3 sequence (DNA): TGTGCCAGCAAGCAGAGCTCTGGGGCCAACGTCCTGACTTTC. Residues: CASKQSSGANVLTF.

V usage is TRBV28 and J usage is TRBJ1-1; the D gene is possibly TRBD1 (5 bases). The germline V gene has CDR1 MDHEN and CDR2 SYDVKM. CDR3 length: 13 amino acids. With 6 bases removed from V and 5 bases from J, the gap between germline ends came to 13 bases. The CDR3 sequence: CASRSGQITEAFF. DNA of the CDR3: TGTGCCAGCAGGTCTGGACAAATTACTGAAGCTTTCTTT.

The V call is TRBV28, the J call TRBJ1-6; D is ambiguous. The CDR3 is made up of 13 amino acids. With 4 bases removed from V and 7 bases from J, the gap between germline ends came to 8 bases. Looked up from germline, CDR1 is MDHEN and CDR2 is SYDVKM. The CDR3: CASSWVENSPLHF. CDR3 in DNA: TGTGCCAGCAGTTGGGTAGAAAATTCACCCCTCCACTTT.

This chain uses TRBV11-2 with TRBJ2-1, with D perhaps matching TRBD1 (7 bases). Germline CDR1 SGHAT, CDR2 FQNNGV. V lost 4 bases to trimming and J lost 7 bases, with 29 bases between them. This CDR3 region has 19 residues. The DNA of the CDR3 is TGTGCCAGCAGCTCCCTCCCAGGGGGTTTTCGGCAGGGGGGAAATGAGCAGTTCTTC. As protein: CASSSLPGGFRQGGNEQFF.

The rearrangement uses TRBV7-6 and TRBJ2-5, with 8 bases aligning to TRBD2. The junction had 4 bases not matched to a gene; V was cut back by 11 bases and J by 5 bases. Looked up from germline, CDR1 is SGHVS and CDR2 is FNYEAQ. The CDR3 has 11 residues. The CDR3 sequence is CASGGEETQYF. In DNA, the CDR3 is TGTGCCTCGGGGGGGGAGGAGACCCAGTACTTC.

The CDR3, as DNA: TGTGCCTGGAGCACAGGGGCCAGCACGGCTAATGAAAAACTGTTTTTT. Its protein product is CAWSTGASTANEKLFF. This chain joins TRBV30 and TRBJ1-4, with 7 bases matching TRBD1. Losses at the gene ends were 3 bases for V and 3 bases for J; bases not matched to a gene: 10. The germline CDR1 and CDR2 sequences are GTSNPN and SVGIG (reference sequence). CDR3 length equals 16 residues.

This clone was seen a single time. The chain combines TRBV15 with TRBJ2-1; 11 nucleotides align to TRBD2. The CDR3 length is 16 residues. Looked up from germline, CDR1 is LNHNV and CDR2 is YYDKDF (reference sequence). Trimming took 1 base from V and 4 from J; bases not matched to a gene: 3. The CDR3, as DNA: TGTGCCACCAGCAGAGCTAGCGGGGGGAGGTACAATGAGCAGTTCTTC. Residues: CATSRASGGRYNEQFF.

The chain carries TRBV20-1 and TRBJ2-3; the D is unclear. The V end was cut by 6 bases, the J end by 5 bases, with 6 bases between. This CDR3 is built from 10 residues. CDR1 and CDR2 (germline): DFQATT, SNEGSKA (reference sequence). The CDR3 spells CSALGDTQYF. Written as DNA, the CDR3 is TGCAGTGCCCTAGGAGATACGCAGTATTTT.

The chain has TRBV6-5 and TRBJ2-7; 7 nucleotides align to TRBD1. Trimming at V came to 7 bases and at J to 5 bases, leaving 5 bases not matched to a gene. This CDR3 is built from 12 residues. Germline CDR1 and CDR2: MNHEY and SVGAGI. The chain's CDR3 is CASKPQGDEQYF. The CDR3 DNA reads as TGTGCCAGCAAACCCCAGGGGGACGAGCAGTACTTC.

This clone came up many times. The chain has TRBV19 and TRBJ2-7, with 7 nucleotides matching TRBD1. Germline V gives CDR1 LNHDA, CDR2 SQIVND (reference sequence). With V trimmed by 3 bases and J by 3 bases, 8 bases remained unmatched. This CDR3 spans 15 amino acids. The CDR3 sequence is CASSISRDSYYEQYF. CDR3 sequence (DNA): TGTGCCAGTAGTATTTCCCGGGACAGTTACTACGAGCAGTACTTC.

This rearrangement joins TRBV25-1 to TRBJ1-3, with 8 bases lining up with TRBD1. The junction had 8 bases not matched to a gene; V was cut back by 4 bases and J by 0 bases. CDR1 is MGHDK and CDR2 is SYGVNS in the germline V gene. This CDR3 has 17 amino acids. The CDR3 spells CASSGAGQGPSGNTIYF. CDR3 DNA: TGTGCCAGCAGTGGCGCCGGACAGGGTCCCTCTGGAAACACCATATATTTT.

This clone was observed a handful of times. For the CDR3, the DNA is TGTGCCAGCAGCCAGGGACACAACACCGGGGAGCTGTTTTTT. This sequence encodes CASSQGHNTGELFF. V is TRBV11-3 and J is TRBJ2-2, with D possibly being TRBD1 (6 bases). Trimming pared 5 bases from V and 2 bases from J, leaving 9 bases between. The CDR3 totals 14 residues. Germline-derived CDR1 and CDR2 are SGHNT and YENEEA.

V is TRBV4-3 and J is TRBJ2-2; TRBD2 matches 14 bases. CDR1 and CDR2 (germline): LGHNA, YSLEER. J lost 4 bases, V lost 3 bases, and 7 bases had no gene match. This CDR3 has 18 residues. CDR3 nucleotide sequence: TGCGCCAGCAGCCAGACTGAGGGACTAGCGGGGGCCACCGGGGAGCTGTTTTTT. Its protein is CASSQTEGLAGATGELFF.

The chain uses TRBV27 and TRBJ2-1; 14 nucleotides align to TRBD2. The CDR3 sequence is 19 residues long. CDR1 MNHEY and CDR2 SMNVEV come from the germline V gene (reference sequence). V lost 4 bases and J lost 4; bases outside the gene matches: 12. The CDR3 sequence: CASSSLPGTSGGAYNEQFF. The CDR3 coding sequence is TGTGCCAGCAGTTCCCTCCCGGGGACTAGCGGGGGAGCTTACAATGAGCAGTTCTTC.

The gene calls are TRBV2 and TRBJ1-4, with TRBD1 identical over 7 bases. V dropped 8 bases and J dropped 5; count of bases not matched to a gene: 5. Germline loops: CDR1 SNHLY, CDR2 FYNNEI. The CDR3 is made up of 13 amino acids. The CDR3 DNA reads as TGTGCCAGCTTCCGGGACAGCAATGAAAAACTGTTTTTT. Encoded protein: CASFRDSNEKLFF.

This clone was counted once. This chain uses TRBV6-5 with TRBJ2-7; 7 positions match TRBD1. The CDR3 length is 11 residues. Germline V gene data show CDR1 as MNHEY and CDR2 as SVGAGI. Trimming cost V 6 bases and J 6 bases; bases outside gene matches: 2. CDR3 protein: CASSRQGEQYF. As DNA, the CDR3 is TGTGCCAGCAGCCGACAGGGCGAGCAGTACTTC.

This clone showed up just a few times. This chain links TRBV7-3 with TRBJ1-2; 9 bases line up with TRBD1. J lost 4 bases, V lost 5 bases, and 2 bases had no gene match. Germline lookup yields CDR1 SGHTA and CDR2 FQGTGA. The CDR3 spans 13 residues. The chain's CDR3 is CASSPTGGYGYTF. CDR3 DNA sequence: TGTGCCAGCAGCCCGACAGGGGGCTATGGCTACACCTTC.

The sample holds a few counts of this clone. The chain uses TRBV5-4 and TRBJ2-3, with no clear D. From germline, CDR1 is SGHNT and CDR2 YYREEE (reference sequence). The CDR3 contains 15 residues. With 4 bases removed from V and 1 base from J, the gap between germline ends came to 13 bases. The CDR3 spells CASSTPGSRTDTQYF. CDR3 bases: TGTGCCAGCAGCACTCCAGGATCTCGCACAGATACGCAGTATTTT.

There are many counts of this clone. The chain carries TRBV7-9 and TRBJ1-3; D gene uncertain. This CDR3 contains 15 residues. Trimming took off 1 base at V and 10 bases at J, with 17 bases between the two ends. Per the germline V gene, CDR1 is SEHNR and CDR2 is FQNEAQ (reference sequence). The CDR3 region is CASSLGSATPRTIYF. The CDR3 DNA follows: TGTGCCAGCAGCTTAGGGAGCGCTACCCCCAGAACCATATATTTT.

The rearrangement uses TRBV19 and TRBJ1-5, with a weak D call TRBD1 (5 bases). Germline CDR1 and CDR2: LNHDA and SQIVND (reference sequence). Trimming left V 3 bases short and J 7 bases short, with 16 bases between. CDR3 length: 15 amino acids. The CDR3 DNA follows: TGTGCCAGTAGTATGTTTGGGGGGATTGGGCAGCCCCAGCATTTT. Translated, it gives CASSMFGGIGQPQHF.